A single sample is the source of the 21 T cell receptor beta chains below, sequenced in a study of post-analysis software for immune sequencing data. Study results and caveats: Elevated frequency relative to controls characterized four or five TRBV segments in patients, TRBV5-6, TRBV5-1 and TRBV20-1 among them.

Their specific antigens are unknown. The TCR beta cDNA libraries contained unique molecular identifiers. TCRdb fed the PCR reads into MiXCR, producing one record per CDR3 protein. The data contain some 500,000 distinct CDR3 sequences, under 55% of them singletons. Sequencing was done on a sample of blood. These TCRs come from a girl aged 5-17 years with multiple sclerosis.

This clonotype has only a few counts. The chain combines TRBV10-3 with TRBJ2-7; D remains unclear. The ends were cut back, 0 bases at V and 2 bases at J, with 14 bases in the middle. CDR1 ENHRY and CDR2 SYGVKD come from the germline V gene. CDR3 length: 16 amino acids. DNA for the CDR3: TGTGCCATCAGTGAGTCGCGTAATGGAGCGACCTACGAGCAGTACTTC. It translates to CAISESRNGATYEQYF.

This clonotype appeared a few times. This chain uses TRBV20-1 with TRBJ2-1; no clear D gene. CDR1 and CDR2 (germline): DFQATT, SNEGSKA (reference sequence). The CDR3 loop spans 14 amino acids. Trimming removed 2 bases from V and 4 bases from J, with 12 bases in between. The CDR3 DNA reads as TGCAGTGCTAGATCGCGGTCCGGTTACAATGAGCAGTTCTTC. The encoded protein is CSARSRSGYNEQFF.

The chain couples TRBV29-1 to TRBJ2-6, with D uncertain. This CDR3 comprises 14 residues. The V end was cut by 0 bases, the J end by 1 base, with 4 bases between. Germline lookup yields CDR1 SQVTM and CDR2 ANQGSEA. The CDR3 is CSVEEGSGANVLTF. CDR3 DNA: TGCAGCGTTGAAGAAGGTTCTGGGGCCAACGTCCTGACTTTC.

The sample holds many counts of this clonotype. V gene TRBV6-2 or TRBV6-3 combines with J gene TRBJ1-5; tentative D call: TRBD1 (6 bases). CDR1 is MNHEY, CDR2 SVGEGT, per germline. Trimming took off 7 bases at V and 6 bases at J, with 22 bases between the two ends. CDR3 size: 16 residues. CDR3 nucleotides: TGTGCCAGCACAGATCCAGATGGACAGAGAGGTCAGCCCCAGCATTTT. It specifies CASTDPDGQRGQPQHF.

This chain links TRBV5-1 with TRBJ2-5; 8 bases map to TRBD1. The closer fit of TRBJ2-7 to the DNA end suggests the J call may be wrong. The germline V gene encodes CDR1 SGHRS and CDR2 YFSETQ. This CDR3 has 13 residues. The CDR3 loop reads CASSLQGENEQYF. CDR3 in DNA: TGCGCCAGCAGCTTACAGGGGGAGAACGAGCAGTACTTC.

The rearrangement joins TRBV27 to TRBJ2-7; 8 bases line up with TRBD1. CDR3 size: 16 residues. Germline CDR1 is MNHEY and CDR2 is SMNVEV (reference sequence). With V trimmed by 2 bases and J by 2 bases, 8 bases remained unmatched. CDR3 coding DNA: TGTGCCAGCAGTTTAAATCATCCGGGACAGGCCTACGAGCAGTACTTC. It translates to CASSLNHPGQAYEQYF.

This chain connects TRBV7-3 to TRBJ2-1; perhaps TRBD2 as D (5 bases). The J call is doubtful: the DNA matches TRBJ2-7 better. CDR1 is SGHTA, CDR2 FQGTGA, per germline. CDR3 length equals 13 residues. The chain's CDR3 is CASSTSGNNEQYF. The CDR3 DNA reads as TGTGCCAGCAGCACCTCCGGGAACAATGAGCAGTACTTC.

The sample holds a few counts of this clonotype. The J gene is TRBJ2-5, the V gene TRBV3-1; either TRBD1 or TRBD2 may fit D (5 bases each). Trimming removed 3 bases at V and 3 bases at J, with 17 bases between. Germline V lookup: CDR1 LGHDT, CDR2 YNNKEL (reference sequence). The CDR3 consists of 16 residues. The DNA for the CDR3 is TGTGCCAGCAGCCAGACGGGGACCGCCTGGGAAGAGACCCAGTACTTC. It codes for CASSQTGTAWEETQYF.

This clonotype was seen a handful of times. The V gene is TRBV12-3 or TRBV12-4, the J gene TRBJ2-5, with TRBD1 identical over 9 bases. The DNA end lines up better with TRBJ2-7; the J call may be wrong. CDR3 length: 13 amino acids. The CDR3: CASSLDRGHEQYF. In DNA form, the CDR3 reads TGTGCCAGCAGCCTGGACAGGGGCCACGAGCAGTACTTC.

The chain employs TRBV5-1 and TRBJ2-4; 9 positions agree with TRBD2. CDR1 is SGHRS and CDR2 is YFSETQ in the germline V gene. The junction had 10 bases not matched to a gene; V was cut back by 0 bases and J by 0 bases. The CDR3 has 19 amino acids. CDR3 coding DNA: TGCGCCAGCAGCTTGGATGGTAGCGGGGGCCACCTAGCCAAAAACATTCAGTACTTC. This sequence encodes CASSLDGSGGHLAKNIQYF.

The rearrangement links TRBV20-1 to TRBJ1-1, with a tentative D call TRBD1 (5 bases). This CDR3 region has 15 residues. The germline CDR1 and CDR2 sequences are DFQATT and SNEGSKA (reference sequence). The V gene lost 3 bases and the J gene lost 0 bases, with 14 bases spanning the gap. Written as DNA, the CDR3 is TGCAGTGCTAGTAGTCTACAGGAACTGAACACTGAAGCTTTCTTT. Protein: CSASSLQELNTEAFF.

The genes are TRBV20-1 and TRBJ2-1; D is uncertain. Between the trimmed V and J ends, which lost 0 bases and 0 bases, there was a span of 9 bases. Germline loops: CDR1 DFQATT, CDR2 SNEGSKA (reference sequence). The length of the CDR3 is 15 residues. CDR3 DNA: TGCAGTGCTAGAGATAGTGGGATCTCCTACAATGAGCAGTTCTTC. The encoded protein is CSARDSGISYNEQFF.

The V call is TRBV4-1, the J call TRBJ2-5, with a possible D match to TRBD2 (6 bases). Per germline, CDR1 MGHRA and CDR2 YSYEKL. Trimming stripped 1 base from V and 2 bases from J, with 11 bases between. The CDR3 is made up of 15 amino acids. CDR3 region: CASSQAPGGQETQYF. CDR3 in DNA: TGCGCCAGCAGCCAAGCTCCCGGGGGACAAGAGACCCAGTACTTC.

The V and J genes are TRBV20-1 and TRBJ2-2; 9 bases align to TRBD1. The trim removed 2 bases at V and 6 bases at J, leaving 4 bases unmatched. CDR3 length: 14 residues. The germline V gene encodes CDR1 DFQATT and CDR2 SNEGSKA (reference sequence). The CDR3 region is CSARRRDRAGELFF. DNA of the CDR3: TGCAGTGCTAGACGCCGGGACAGGGCCGGGGAGCTGTTTTTT.

This chain links TRBV6-2 or TRBV6-3 with TRBJ2-1; D is unclear. This CDR3 is 11 amino acids long. Trimming took 8 bases from V and 7 from J, leaving 9 bases between them. Germline V gene sequence: CDR1 MNHEY, CDR2 SVGEGT. This CDR3 reads CASGVANEQFF. CDR3 in DNA: TGTGCCAGCGGGGTTGCAAATGAGCAGTTCTTC.

The chain joins TRBV2 to TRBJ1-1, with D possibly TRBD1 on 5 matching bases. V was clipped by 7 bases and J by 1 base, with 13 bases between them. The CDR3 spans 14 residues. Germline V gene sequence: CDR1 SNHLY, CDR2 FYNNEI. The CDR3 coding sequence is TGTGCCAGCACTTATGACAGCACGAACACTGAAGCTTTCTTT. Encoded protein: CASTYDSTNTEAFF.

The chain has TRBV29-1 and TRBJ2-5; 9 bases align to TRBD1. In germline, CDR1 is SQVTM, CDR2 ANQGSEA. The CDR3 is 11 amino acids. V shed 4 bases and J 11 bases; nucleotides not matched to a gene: 5. CDR3 bases: TGCAGCGTTGTAGGGGACAGGGAGCAGTACTTC. Translation: CSVVGDREQYF.

This chain uses TRBV20-1 with TRBJ2-3, with D unclear. The length of the CDR3 is 14 residues. The V gene's germline CDR1 is DFQATT and CDR2 SNEGSKA (reference sequence). V was shortened by 6 bases and J by 2 bases, with 15 bases between the two germline ends. CDR3 in DNA: TGCAGTGCCGCCGTCGAGGCCTTCACAGATACGCAGTATTTT. Encoded protein: CSAAVEAFTDTQYF.

This clonotype has a handful of counts. The gene calls are TRBV28 and TRBJ2-1, with TRBD2 identical over 7 bases. This CDR3 has 14 amino acids. The V segment lost 4 bases and the J segment 6 bases; nucleotides outside the gene matches: 6. CDR1 is MDHEN and CDR2 is SYDVKM in the germline V gene. The CDR3 spells CASSSGTIGNEQFF. CDR3 nucleotide sequence: TGTGCCAGCAGTTCCGGGACTATAGGCAATGAGCAGTTCTTC. Complete variable domain (other parts from reference TRBV28 and TRBJ2-1): DVKVTQSSRYLVKRTGEKVFLECVQDMDHENMFWYRQDPGLGLRLIYFSYDVKMKEKGDIPEGYSVSREKKERFSLILESASTNQTSMYLCASSSGTIGNEQFFGPGTRLTVL.

The genes are TRBV28 and TRBJ2-3, with D uncertain. Trimming left V 3 bases short and J 0 bases short, with 13 bases between. The germline V gene has CDR1 MDHEN and CDR2 SYDVKM. The CDR3 is 16 residues long. CDR3 DNA sequence: TGTGCCAGCAGTTTCGGTGGAAAGACTAGCACAGATACGCAGTATTTT. Translated, it gives CASSFGGKTSTDTQYF.

The chain links TRBV12-3 or TRBV12-4 to TRBJ2-5, with D perhaps given as TRBD1 or TRBD2 (5 bases each). Trimming cost V 5 bases and J 13 bases, with 20 bases left between them. The CDR3 runs to 13 residues. The CDR3, as DNA: TGTGCCAGCAGTCGCCCAGGGACGCTAATCTCGTACTTC. Protein: CASSRPGTLISYF.